This passage covers 17 T cell receptor beta chains from one sample sequenced in a study of blood T cell repertoires in COVID-19. Clones were sequenced by immunoSEQ multiplex PCR, and TCRdb holds only the in-frame ones, with some missing. The table records around 300,000 clones, just under 90% of them present only once. Sample: PBMCs or T cells enriched from blood (not recorded which). The receptors stem from a woman aged 55-69 years who had recovered from COVID-19.

This chain links TRBV3-1 (or the pseudogene TRBV3-2) with TRBJ2-5; 15 bases align to TRBD2. The CDR3 is 16 residues long. With 3 bases clipped from V and 4 bases from J, the junction kept 3 bases outside the gene matches. From germline, CDR1 is LGHDT and CDR2 YNNKEL (reference sequence). CDR3 sequence reads: CASSQGLAGGLETQYF. The CDR3 DNA sequence: TGTGCCAGCAGCCAGGGACTAGCGGGGGGACTAGAGACCCAGTACTTC.

The table lists this clone with a count of one. The chain couples TRBV6-5 to TRBJ1-1; D gene ambiguous. The CDR3 is 14 residues long. V lost 7 bases and J lost 8, with 20 bases in between. CDR1 and CDR2 from the germline V gene are MNHEY and SVGAGI. This chain's CDR3 is CASNHNPGGGEAFF. CDR3 DNA sequence: TGTGCCAGCAACCACAACCCCGGTGGAGGGGAAGCTTTCTTT.

This rearrangement joins TRBV9 to TRBJ1-2; possibly TRBD1 for D (6 bases). V was cut by 0 bases and J by 6 bases, with 24 bases left in between. The CDR3 has 18 amino acids. Germline CDR1 reads SGDLS; CDR2 reads YYNGEE. CDR3 DNA: TGTGCCAGCAGCGTAGACTCCATAACACACCTCTCAGGGGATGGCTACACCTTC. Translation: CASSVDSITHLSGDGYTF.

The chain combines TRBV7-9 with TRBJ1-3; D may be TRBD1 (5 bases). This CDR3 comprises 16 residues. Germline V gene sequence: CDR1 SEHNR, CDR2 FQNEAQ (reference sequence). Trimming pared 3 bases from V and 4 bases from J, leaving 16 bases between. The CDR3 loop reads CASSLGSGLGGNTIYF. As DNA, the CDR3 is TGTGCCAGCAGCTTGGGATCAGGGCTAGGAGGAAACACCATATATTTT.

The J gene is TRBJ2-5, the V gene TRBV11-3; 15 nucleotides line up with TRBD2. With 5 bases clipped from V and 6 bases from J, the junction kept 10 bases outside the gene matches. CDR3 length: 17 residues. Germline V gene data show CDR1 as SGHNT and CDR2 as YENEEA. This CDR3 is CASSPPGLAGGLKTQYF. The CDR3 DNA reads TGTGCCAGCAGCCCGCCGGGACTAGCGGGAGGTTTAAAGACCCAGTACTTC.

The gene calls are TRBV5-1 and TRBJ2-3; a possible D gene is TRBD2 (6 bases). The V end lost 0 bases, the J end lost 0 bases, and 11 bases lay between the germline ends. The CDR3 has 16 amino acids. The germline gives CDR1 SGHRS, CDR2 YFSETQ. The CDR3 coding sequence is TGCGCCAGCAGCTTGGGGAGAGGGACTAGCACAGATACGCAGTATTTT. It encodes CASSLGRGTSTDTQYF.

V gene TRBV28 combines with J gene TRBJ2-5; TRBD1 aligns across 10 bases. V trimming: 5 bases; J trimming: 7 bases; junction bases outside the gene matches: 7. Germline V CDR1 and CDR2: MDHEN, SYDVKM. This CDR3 spans 14 amino acids. In DNA, the CDR3 is TGTGCCAGCAGTCTCCCTGGACAGGGGGGGACCCAGTACTTC. It translates to CASSLPGQGGTQYF.

The chain is built from TRBV12-3 or TRBV12-4 and TRBJ1-6; D call uncertain. CDR3 length equals 13 residues. Trimming left V 2 bases short and J 7 bases short, with 6 bases between. In DNA form, the CDR3 reads TGTGCCAGCAGTTTAAACAGCAATTCACCCCTCCACTTT. Residues: CASSLNSNSPLHF.

The V and J genes are TRBV28 and TRBJ1-5; D might be TRBD1 (6 bases). Germline V gene data show CDR1 as MDHEN and CDR2 as SYDVKM. With 6 bases removed from V and 7 bases from J, the gap between germline ends came to 16 bases. The CDR3 covers 14 residues. The CDR3 nucleotides read TGTGCCAGCAGATACTCAGGGGAACCACAGCCCCAGCATTTT. Its protein is CASRYSGEPQPQHF.

The CDR3 loop is CASSQAGPRSDTQYF. The DNA of the CDR3 is TGTGCCAGCAGCCAGGCGGGGCCTAGGTCAGATACGCAGTATTTT. The V call is TRBV3-1 (or the pseudogene TRBV3-2), the J call TRBJ2-3, with D possibly TRBD2 on 6 matching bases. This CDR3 has 15 amino acids. Trimming left V 3 bases short and J 4 bases short, with 14 bases between. Germline V CDR1 and CDR2: LGHDT, YNNKEL (reference sequence).

For the CDR3, the DNA is TGTGCCACTCAATCCGGGACAGGGGCCTACGAGCAGTACTTC. As protein: CATQSGTGAYEQYF. The chain recombines TRBV6-5 with TRBJ2-7; 10 positions match TRBD1. Germline V lookup: CDR1 MNHEY, CDR2 SVGAGI. This CDR3 region has 14 residues. The junction had 8 bases not matched to a gene; V was cut back by 10 bases and J by 2 bases.

A few counts support this clone. The chain employs TRBV29-1 and TRBJ2-1, with TRBD2 as a possible D gene (6 bases). The V and J ends lost 0 bases and 4 bases respectively, with 13 bases between them. From germline, CDR1 is SQVTM and CDR2 ANQGSEA. This CDR3 is built from 15 residues. CDR3 in DNA: TGCAGCGTTGAAGATGGTAGAGGGAGGTACAATGAGCAGTTCTTC. This gives the protein CSVEDGRGRYNEQFF.

J is TRBJ1-2 and V is TRBV16; D is unclear. Per the germline V gene, CDR1 is KGHSY and CDR2 is FQNENV. The V gene lost 3 bases and the J gene lost 2 bases, with 16 bases spanning the gap. The CDR3 is 16 residues long. The CDR3 is CASSQREKVQNYGYTF. CDR3 bases: TGTGCCAGCAGCCAGAGGGAAAAGGTCCAAAACTATGGCTACACCTTC.

This clone was observed a handful of times. The chain carries TRBV27 and TRBJ2-7; TRBD1 agrees at 11 bases. This CDR3 region has 15 residues. Per germline, CDR1 MNHEY and CDR2 SMNVEV (reference sequence). The ends lost 6 bases at V and 2 bases at J; junction bases unmatched: 6. The CDR3 protein is CASSSTGQGAYEQYF. DNA for the CDR3: TGTGCCAGCAGCTCAACGGGACAGGGGGCCTACGAGCAGTACTTC.

The rearrangement uses TRBV7-9 and TRBJ2-7; possible D gene TRBD1, 7 bases. The CDR3 is made up of 15 amino acids. Germline loops: CDR1 SEHNR, CDR2 FQNEAQ (reference sequence). Trimming left V 5 bases short and J 3 bases short, with 17 bases between. DNA for the CDR3: TGTGCCAGCAGCGGGGCGGGACAGATCGTCTACGAGCAGTACTTC. Protein sequence: CASSGAGQIVYEQYF.

The rearrangement uses TRBV19 and TRBJ1-2; D gene uncertain. V was shortened by 3 bases and J by 2 bases, with 10 bases between the two germline ends. The CDR3 is 14 residues long. Germline CDR1 is LNHDA and CDR2 is SQIVND (reference sequence). The CDR3 is CASSILHHNYGYTF. CDR3 nucleotides: TGTGCCAGTAGTATTTTACATCACAACTATGGCTACACCTTC.

A few counts support this clone. The rearrangement links TRBV10-3 to TRBJ1-5, with 7 nucleotides matching TRBD1. The CDR3 consists of 14 residues. V lost 3 bases, J lost 2 bases, and 1 base stayed unmatched. Per germline, CDR1 ENHRY and CDR2 SYGVKD. Here the CDR3 DNA reads TGTGCCATCAGTGAAGGGGGCGGCAATCAGCCCCAGCATTTT. Translating gives CAISEGGGNQPQHF.